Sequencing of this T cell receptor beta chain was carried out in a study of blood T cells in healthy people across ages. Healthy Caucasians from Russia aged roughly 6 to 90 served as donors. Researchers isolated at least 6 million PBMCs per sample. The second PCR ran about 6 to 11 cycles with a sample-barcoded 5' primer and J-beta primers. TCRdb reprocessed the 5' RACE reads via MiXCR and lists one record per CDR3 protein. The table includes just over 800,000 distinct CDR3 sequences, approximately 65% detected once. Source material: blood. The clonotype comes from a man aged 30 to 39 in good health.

The CDR3 reads CSVIGGGSGDGETQYF. The CDR3 bases are TGCAGCGTTATAGGTGGGGGTAGCGGGGATGGGGAGACCCAGTACTTC. The chain joins TRBV29-1 to TRBJ2-7; 8 nucleotides match TRBD2. The DNA end is a closer match to TRBJ2-5, so the J assignment may be wrong. Germline assignment: CDR1 SQVTM and CDR2 ANQGSEA. The CDR3 has 16 amino acids.